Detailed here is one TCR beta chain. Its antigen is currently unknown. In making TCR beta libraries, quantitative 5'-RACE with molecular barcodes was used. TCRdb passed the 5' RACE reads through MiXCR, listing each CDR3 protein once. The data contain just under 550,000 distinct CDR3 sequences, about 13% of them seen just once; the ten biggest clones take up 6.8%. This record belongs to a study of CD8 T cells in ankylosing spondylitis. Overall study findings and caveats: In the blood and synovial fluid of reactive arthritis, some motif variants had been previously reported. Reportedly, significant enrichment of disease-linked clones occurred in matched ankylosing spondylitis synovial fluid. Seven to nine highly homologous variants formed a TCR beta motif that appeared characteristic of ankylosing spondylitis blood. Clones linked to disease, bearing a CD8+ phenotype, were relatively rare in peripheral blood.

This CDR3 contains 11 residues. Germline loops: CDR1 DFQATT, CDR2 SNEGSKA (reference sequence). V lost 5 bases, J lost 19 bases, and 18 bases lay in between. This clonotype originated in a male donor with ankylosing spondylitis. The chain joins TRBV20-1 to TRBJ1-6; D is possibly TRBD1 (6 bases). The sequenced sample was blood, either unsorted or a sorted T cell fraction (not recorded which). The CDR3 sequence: CSAHGQSRTHF. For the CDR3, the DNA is TGCAGTGCTCACGGACAGTCCAGGACGCACTTT.